Shown below are 22 T cell receptor beta chains from a single sample sequenced in a study of blood T cell repertoires in COVID-19. Only in-frame clones appear in the TCRdb table, and some are missing; sequencing was by immunoSEQ multiplex PCR. Among around 150,000 clones listed, around three quarters were seen once. Sequencing was performed on peripheral blood. Every receptor here comes from a man aged 55 to 70 with acute or convalescent COVID-19.

This sequence joins TRBV6-1 and TRBJ2-3; TRBD2 is a possible D gene (7 bases). Germline CDR1 is MNHNS and CDR2 is SASEGT. CDR3 length equals 14 residues. V lost 0 bases and J lost 7, with 11 bases in between. The CDR3 region is CASSEAGGPHTQYF. CDR3 in DNA: TGTGCCAGCAGTGAAGCGGGGGGGCCGCATACGCAGTATTTT.

The genes are TRBV2 and TRBJ2-5, with 11 bases identical to TRBD2. The CDR3 runs 14 residues. V shed 4 bases and J 5 bases; nucleotides not matched to a gene: 3. Germline CDR1 and CDR2: SNHLY and FYNNEI. CDR3 loop: CASSVAGGKETQYF. The DNA for the CDR3 is TGTGCCAGCAGTGTAGCGGGGGGGAAGGAGACCCAGTACTTC.

The chain uses TRBV9 and TRBJ1-1, with 7 bases aligning to TRBD1. Germline CDR1 SGDLS, CDR2 YYNGEE. V lost 4 bases to trimming and J lost 1 base; unmatched junction nucleotides: 7. This CDR3 is 15 amino acids long. Here the CDR3 DNA reads TGTGCCAGCAGCTATGGGCACAGGGGGAACACTGAAGCTTTCTTT. Its protein is CASSYGHRGNTEAFF.

The V call is TRBV10-3, the J call TRBJ2-1; the D gene is possibly TRBD2 (5 bases). V was trimmed by 0 bases and J by 7 bases, leaving 16 bases between them. CDR1 ENHRY and CDR2 SYGVKD come from the germline V gene. The CDR3 totals 16 residues. The CDR3 DNA reads TGTGCCATCAGTGAGTCGGAGAGCAGAGGGTTGAATGAGCAGTTCTTC. This translates into CAISESESRGLNEQFF.

The chain uses TRBV7-8 and TRBJ1-5; TRBD1 matches 7 bases. This CDR3 contains 15 residues. Trimming took 4 bases from V and 5 from J; bases not matched to a gene: 8. Per the germline V gene, CDR1 is SGHVS and CDR2 is FQNEAQ. The CDR3 is CASSYLTGSDQPQHF. CDR3 nucleotide sequence: TGTGCCAGCAGCTACCTGACAGGGTCGGATCAGCCCCAGCATTTT.

V usage is TRBV2 and J usage is TRBJ2-2, with 10 bases matching TRBD1. CDR3 length equals 16 residues. The V segment lost 5 bases and the J segment 5 bases; nucleotides outside the gene matches: 8. Germline CDR1 reads SNHLY; CDR2 reads FYNNEI. For the CDR3, the DNA is TGTGCCAGCAGTTTCCCTCGGACAGGGGGAACCGGGGAGCTGTTTTTT. Translated, it gives CASSFPRTGGTGELFF.

V is TRBV18 and J is TRBJ2-6; weak D call: TRBD2 (5 bases). Per germline, CDR1 KGHSH and CDR2 LQKENI. The CDR3 loop spans 16 amino acids. Trimming stripped 0 bases from V and 2 bases from J, with 8 bases between. CDR3 amino acids: CASSPPEVTGANVLTF. The DNA for the CDR3 is TGTGCCAGCTCACCACCGGAGGTTACTGGGGCCAACGTCCTGACTTTC.

About this clone: Within the sample, other DNA sequences also encode this same CDR3. The chain combines TRBV2 with TRBJ1-2; perhaps TRBD1 as D (5 bases). The CDR3 runs to 12 residues. Germline V gene data show CDR1 as SNHLY and CDR2 as FYNNEI. V lost 6 bases to trimming and J lost 3 bases, with 8 bases between them. The CDR3 sequence is CASRGGDYGYTF. CDR3 DNA sequence: TGTGCCAGCAGGGGGGGGGACTATGGCTACACCTTC. The full variable domain, completed using reference TRBV2 and TRBJ1-2, is EPEVTQTPSHQVTQMGQEVILRCVPISNHLYFYWYRQILGQKVEFLVSFYNNEISEKSEIFDDQFSVERPDGSNFTLKIRSTKLEDSAMYFCASRGGDYGYTFGSGTRLTVV.

This chain joins TRBV28 and TRBJ1-5, with TRBD1 identical over 8 bases. Germline values: CDR1 MDHEN, CDR2 SYDVKM. V lost 5 bases, J lost 3 bases, and 6 bases stayed unmatched. This CDR3 has 15 amino acids. The CDR3 loop reads CASSPVGQANQPQHF. The CDR3 nucleotides are TGTGCCAGCAGTCCCGTGGGACAGGCCAATCAGCCCCAGCATTTT.

The chain recombines TRBV5-5 with TRBJ2-1; D might be TRBD2 (7 bases). The CDR3 consists of 15 residues. Germline-derived CDR1 and CDR2 are SGHKS and YYEKEE (reference sequence). V was shortened by 3 bases and J by 5 bases, with 15 bases between the two germline ends. In nucleotides, the CDR3 is TGTGCCAGCAGCTGGTCGGGGGGCCTAAACAATGAGCAGTTCTTC. This translates into CASSWSGGLNNEQFF. The full variable domain, rest sourced from reference TRBV5-5 and TRBJ2-1, is DAGVTQSPTHLIKTRGQQVTLRCSPISGHKSVSWYQQVLGQGPQFIFQYYEKEERGRGNFPDRFSARQFPNYSSELNVNALLLGDSALYLCASSWSGGLNNEQFFGPGTRLTVL.

DNA of the CDR3: TGTGCCAGCAGCGTAGGTTCGGGGATCTCCTACGAGCAGTACTTC. Residues: CASSVGSGISYEQYF. The chain links TRBV9 to TRBJ2-7, with D tentatively TRBD2 (5 bases). CDR3 size: 15 residues. In germline, CDR1 is SGDLS, CDR2 YYNGEE. V was cut by 0 bases and J by 0 bases, with 10 bases left in between.

The rearrangement links TRBV2 to TRBJ2-1; D gene ambiguous. The CDR3 runs 11 residues. CDR1 and CDR2 (germline): SNHLY, FYNNEI. Trimming took 8 bases from V and 4 from J, leaving 6 bases between them. CDR3 nucleotides: TGTGCCAGCTTTCAATACAATGAGCAGTTCTTC. The encoded protein is CASFQYNEQFF.

This chain connects TRBV6-5 to TRBJ1-4, with no clear D. This CDR3 comprises 15 residues. V shed 2 bases and J shed 3 bases, with 10 bases lying between them. Germline V gives CDR1 MNHEY, CDR2 SVGAGI. The CDR3 DNA is TGTGCCAGCAGTTACACGGGGAGGCCTAATGAAAAACTGTTTTTT. Translating it yields CASSYTGRPNEKLFF.

The chain employs TRBV2 and TRBJ2-3; 8 positions agree with TRBD1. The CDR3 covers 14 residues. CDR1 and CDR2 from the germline V gene are SNHLY and FYNNEI. With V trimmed by 7 bases and J by 2 bases, 5 bases remained unmatched. CDR3: CASNPGQVTDTQYF. The CDR3 coding sequence is TGTGCCAGCAACCCGGGACAGGTCACAGATACGCAGTATTTT.

The genes are TRBV18 and TRBJ2-3; unclear D gene. Per the germline V gene, CDR1 is KGHSH and CDR2 is LQKENI. Trimming took off 0 bases at V and 2 bases at J, with 6 bases between the two ends. This CDR3 has 14 amino acids. The DNA of the CDR3 is TGTGCCAGCTCACCACCCGGGTTCACAGATACGCAGTATTTT. Its protein product is CASSPPGFTDTQYF.

The CDR3 nucleotides are TGTGCCTGGAGGAAAACTTTGGACACTGAAGCTTTCTTT. Translating it yields CAWRKTLDTEAFF. The J gene is TRBJ1-1, the V gene TRBV30; D unclear. The germline V gene has CDR1 GTSNPN and CDR2 SVGIG (reference sequence). This CDR3 comprises 13 residues. Trimming took 3 bases from V and 3 from J, leaving 11 bases between them.

This clone has just one count. The gene calls are TRBV2 and TRBJ2-3; a possible D gene is TRBD1 (7 bases). The CDR3 spans 15 residues. Deletions cut 7 bases from V and 0 bases from J, with 14 bases between. Germline V gene lookup returns CDR1 SNHLY and CDR2 FYNNEI. CDR3: CASKGGTASTDTQYF. For the CDR3, the DNA is TGTGCCAGCAAAGGCGGGACAGCAAGCACAGATACGCAGTATTTT. Supplemented by reference TRBV2 and TRBJ2-3, the full variable domain reads EPEVTQTPSHQVTQMGQEVILRCVPISNHLYFYWYRQILGQKVEFLVSFYNNEISEKSEIFDDQFSVERPDGSNFTLKIRSTKLEDSAMYFCASKGGTASTDTQYFGPGTRLTVL.

The chain has TRBV23-1 and TRBJ2-1, with TRBD1 matching over 7 bases. TRBV23-1 counts as an open reading frame of uncertain function. The CDR3 is made up of 14 amino acids. With V trimmed by 7 bases and J by 3 bases, 6 bases remained unmatched. The CDR3 bases are TGCGCCAGCAACAAGAACAGGGGCTACAATGAGCAGTTCTTC. Encoded protein: CASNKNRGYNEQFF.

This chain connects TRBV29-1 to TRBJ2-7, with D possibly TRBD1 on 5 matching bases. This CDR3 spans 12 amino acids. Trimming removed 2 bases from V and 3 bases from J, with 8 bases in between. In germline, CDR1 is SQVTM, CDR2 ANQGSEA. CDR3: CSVEIQGYEQYF. The CDR3 DNA reads as TGCAGCGTTGAAATCCAGGGCTACGAGCAGTACTTC.

The chain has TRBV9 and TRBJ2-1; no reliable D call. This CDR3 spans 15 amino acids. Germline values: CDR1 SGDLS, CDR2 YYNGEE. Trimming left V 0 bases short and J 6 bases short, with 13 bases between. The CDR3, as DNA: TGTGCCAGCAGCGTAGCGGGTCTATCAAGCAATGAGCAGTTCTTC. Translated: CASSVAGLSSNEQFF.

This clone was recorded only once. The chain recombines TRBV4-2 with TRBJ1-5, with D possibly TRBD1 on 5 matching bases. In germline, CDR1 is LGHNA, CDR2 YNFKEQ. This CDR3 spans 16 amino acids. The germline V and J ends were trimmed by 1 base and 7 bases, with 17 bases remaining between them. CDR3: CASSQGTGGLGQPQHF. The CDR3 DNA reads TGTGCCAGCAGCCAAGGCACGGGGGGTTTAGGACAGCCCCAGCATTTT.

This sequence joins TRBV18 and TRBJ2-3; 10 positions match TRBD2. Trimming took 0 bases from V and 5 from J; bases not matched to a gene: 8. The CDR3 sequence is 17 residues long. Germline V gives CDR1 KGHSH, CDR2 LQKENI. The chain's CDR3 is CASSPPGSGGAKDTQYF. The CDR3 DNA reads TGTGCCAGCTCACCACCGGGGAGCGGGGGGGCCAAAGATACGCAGTATTTT.